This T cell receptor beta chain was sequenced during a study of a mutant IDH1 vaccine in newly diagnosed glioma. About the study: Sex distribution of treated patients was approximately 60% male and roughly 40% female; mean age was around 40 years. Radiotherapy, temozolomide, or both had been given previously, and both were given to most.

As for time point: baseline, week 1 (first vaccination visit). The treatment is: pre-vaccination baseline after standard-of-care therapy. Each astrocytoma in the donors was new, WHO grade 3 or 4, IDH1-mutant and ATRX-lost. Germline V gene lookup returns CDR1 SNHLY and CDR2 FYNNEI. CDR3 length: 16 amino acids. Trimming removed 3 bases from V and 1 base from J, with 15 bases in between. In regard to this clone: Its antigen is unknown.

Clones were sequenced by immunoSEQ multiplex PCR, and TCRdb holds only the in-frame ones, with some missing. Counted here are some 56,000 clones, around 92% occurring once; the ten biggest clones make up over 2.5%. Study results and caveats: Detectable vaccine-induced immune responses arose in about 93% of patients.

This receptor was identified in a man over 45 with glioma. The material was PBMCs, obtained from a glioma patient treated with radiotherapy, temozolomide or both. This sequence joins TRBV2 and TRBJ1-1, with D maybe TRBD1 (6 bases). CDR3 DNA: TGTGCCAGCAGTGATTCCCCAGGGGAGGAGAACACTGAAGCTTTCTTT. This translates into CASSDSPGEENTEAFF.